Ten or more counts support the clone carrying this T cell receptor (beta chain). No antigen is known for it. By quantitative 5'-RACE with molecular barcodes, the TCR beta libraries were made. TCRdb recomputed calls from the 5' RACE reads with MiXCR, one row per CDR3 protein. The table records around 140,000 distinct CDR3 sequences, 11% of them present only once. The entry originates in a study of CD8 T cells in ankylosing spondylitis. Study-level results: It appeared that ankylosing spondylitis blood was characterized by a TCR beta motif of about 8 highly homologous variants. Previous work reported some of these motif variants in the synovial fluid and blood of reactive arthritis.

The germline gives CDR1 SGHDT, CDR2 YYEEEE. V shed 8 bases and J shed 0 bases, with 11 bases lying between them. There are 13 residues in the CDR3. The sample consisted of blood, either unsorted or a sorted T cell fraction (not recorded which). The chain links TRBV5-6 to TRBJ1-1; D is possibly TRBD1 (5 bases). This receptor was identified in a female donor with ankylosing spondylitis or in good health (not recorded which). CDR3 loop: CASCSGLNTEAFF. DNA of the CDR3: TGTGCCAGTTGTTCAGGGCTGAACACTGAAGCTTTCTTT.